One and the same sample provided the 2 T cell receptor beta chains below, sequenced in a study of blood T cell repertoires in COVID-19. Assay used: immunoSEQ multiplex PCR; TCRdb lists only in-frame clones, some missing. The sample lists around 56,000 clones, around 86% occurring once. Sequencing was carried out using peripheral blood. Every receptor here comes from a woman aged 80 or older with active or convalescent COVID-19.

This sequence joins TRBV14 and TRBJ2-7, with 9 bases matching TRBD2. Trimming at V came to 4 bases and at J to 2 bases, leaving 9 bases not matched to a gene. The CDR3 length is 16 residues. The germline CDR1 and CDR2 sequences are SGHDN and FVKESK. The chain's CDR3 is CASSPLTSGSTYEQYF. The CDR3 coding sequence is TGTGCCAGCAGCCCTCTGACTAGCGGAAGCACCTACGAGCAGTACTTC.

The V and J genes are TRBV19 and TRBJ2-3, with 8 bases aligning to TRBD2. The V and J ends lost 1 base and 3 bases, in that order; junction bases with no gene match: 12. Germline V gene lookup returns CDR1 LNHDA and CDR2 SQIVND (reference sequence). The CDR3 has 18 amino acids. This CDR3 reads CASSIVSGRGGSTDTQYF. CDR3 nucleotide sequence: TGTGCCAGTAGTATAGTGTCTGGGCGCGGGGGGAGTACAGATACGCAGTATTTT.